The 13 T cell receptor beta chains reported below all come from one sample, sequenced in a study of blood T cells in healthy people across ages. It was with a sample-barcoded 5' primer and a J-beta primer mix that a second PCR of roughly 7 to 12 cycles was run. A single record per CDR3 protein comes from TCRdb applying MiXCR to the 5' RACE reads. In the table there are approximately 800,000 distinct CDR3 sequences, 55% to 75% of which are singletons. Input material: blood. The receptor source for this set is a man aged 30 to 39 in good health.

This clonotype was observed a few times. V is TRBV14 and J is TRBJ2-3, with a tentative D call TRBD2 (6 bases). The germline CDR1 and CDR2 sequences are SGHDN and FVKESK. The CDR3 is 19 amino acids. With 4 bases removed from V and 5 bases from J, the gap between germline ends came to 28 bases. CDR3: CASSRFYIRPAGTLDTQYF. CDR3 bases: TGTGCCAGCAGCCGATTCTACATTAGGCCGGCGGGGACCCTAGATACGCAGTATTTT.

This clonotype has more than one count but fewer than ten. The chain recombines TRBV7-9 with TRBJ1-4; D call uncertain. Trimming removed 9 bases from V and 7 bases from J, with 18 bases in between. This CDR3 is built from 14 residues. Germline V gene lookup returns CDR1 SEHNR and CDR2 FQNEAQ (reference sequence). The CDR3 reads CASRHSSLAEKLFF. Written as DNA, the CDR3 is TGTGCCAGTCGACACAGCAGCCTTGCTGAAAAACTGTTTTTT.

The chain combines TRBV30 with TRBJ2-1; possible D gene TRBD1, 5 bases. Germline V CDR1 and CDR2: GTSNPN, SVGIG (reference sequence). The CDR3 loop spans 10 amino acids. The V and J ends lost 7 bases and 7 bases respectively, with 8 bases between them. CDR3 sequence: CASQGNEQFF. CDR3 coding DNA: TGTGCCTCGCAGGGAAATGAGCAGTTCTTC.

This clonotype was recorded a few times. The rearrangement links TRBV6-1 to TRBJ2-5; D possibly corresponds to TRBD2 (6 bases). The CDR3 is 14 residues long. Trimming shortened V by 3 bases and J by 3 bases, and 11 bases separated the two germline ends. CDR1 is MNHNS and CDR2 is SASEGT in the germline V gene. The CDR3 is CASSESGLEETQYF. DNA for the CDR3: TGTGCCAGCAGTGAGTCGGGACTTGAAGAGACCCAGTACTTC.

The genes are TRBV11-2 and TRBJ2-5; D not certain. Matching the DNA end better, TRBJ2-7 makes the J call doubtful. The germline V gene has CDR1 SGHAT and CDR2 FQNNGV. The CDR3 totals 13 residues. CDR3 in amino acids: CASSFGPTYEQYF. CDR3 nucleotides: TGTGCCAGCAGCTTCGGACCAACGTACGAGCAGTACTTC.

This clonotype was counted between two and nine times. The chain has TRBV12-3 or TRBV12-4 and TRBJ1-1, with D unclear. This CDR3 has 14 residues. Trimming left V 6 bases short and J 0 bases short, with 11 bases between. CDR3 coding DNA: TGTGCCAGCAGCACTGGACGGATGAACACTGAAGCTTTCTTT. Translation gives CASSTGRMNTEAFF.

The count of this clonotype is one. The chain combines TRBV6-5 with TRBJ2-5; D is possibly TRBD1 (5 bases). Trimming left V 8 bases short and J 7 bases short, with 14 bases between. Germline V gene data show CDR1 as MNHEY and CDR2 as SVGAGI. This CDR3 contains 12 residues. In DNA, the CDR3 is TGTGCCAGCGGGGCTCGCAAGGGGACCCAGTACTTC. Its translation: CASGARKGTQYF.

This clonotype was observed a few times. The gene calls are TRBV11-1 and TRBJ2-7, with a tentative D call TRBD1 (6 bases). V gave up 3 bases and J gave up 3 bases, with 9 bases separating them. CDR1 is SGHAT, CDR2 FQDESV, per germline (reference sequence). The CDR3 consists of 13 residues. CDR3 sequence reads: CASSFQGNYEQYF. The CDR3 DNA follows: TGTGCCAGCAGCTTTCAGGGGAACTACGAGCAGTACTTC.

The chain uses TRBV19 and TRBJ2-7, with D perhaps TRBD2 (6 bases). V lost 3 bases and J lost 2, with 26 bases in between. Germline assignment: CDR1 LNHDA and CDR2 SQIVND (reference sequence). The CDR3 runs 19 residues. DNA for the CDR3: TGTGCCAGTAGTATTAGAGGGTTTTCAATCGGGACTGGGACCTACGAGCAGTACTTC. Translation: CASSIRGFSIGTGTYEQYF.

The genes are TRBV5-1 and TRBJ2-3; 9 nucleotides line up with TRBD2. CDR3 size: 15 residues. CDR1 and CDR2 (germline): SGHRS, YFSETQ. V lost 2 bases to trimming and J lost 5 bases; unmatched junction nucleotides: 6. The CDR3 DNA sequence: TGCGCCAGCAGCTTATTAGCGGGAGAAATAGATACGCAGTATTTT. This gives the protein CASSLLAGEIDTQYF.

The genes are TRBV29-1 and TRBJ1-1, with D hard to call. V lost 7 bases and J lost 3, with 12 bases in between. Germline loops: CDR1 SQVTM, CDR2 ANQGSEA. The CDR3 length is 12 residues. The DNA for the CDR3 is TGCAGCGCCCTAGGTACCTACACTGAAGCTTTCTTT. Protein: CSALGTYTEAFF.

The rearrangement uses TRBV20-1 and TRBJ1-5; 7 nucleotides line up with TRBD1. CDR3 size: 12 residues. From germline, CDR1 is DFQATT and CDR2 SNEGSKA (reference sequence). The V and J ends lost 5 bases and 4 bases, in that order; junction bases with no gene match: 2. CDR3 nucleotides: TGCAGTGCTGAACAGGGGAATCAGCCCCAGCATTTT. It yields the protein CSAEQGNQPQHF.

V is TRBV4-2 and J is TRBJ2-4; TRBD1 matches 9 bases. The end of the DNA aligns better with TRBJ2-7, so the J call may be wrong. The CDR3 spans 15 residues. Germline CDR1 and CDR2: LGHNA and YNFKEQ. This CDR3 reads CASSHVGQGVYEQYF. CDR3 coding DNA: TGTGCCAGCAGCCATGTGGGACAGGGAGTCTACGAGCAGTACTTC.